The TCR beta chain under discussion was sequenced for a study of T cell repertoires in cytomegalovirus infection. Whole-study results and caveats: What dominated the ex vivo response were HLA-C-restricted CMV-specific TCR beta clonotypes.

From the reads, TCRdb called clonotypes with MiXCR, one entry per CDR3 protein. Of over 150,000 distinct CDR3 sequences in the sample, around an eighth are singletons; the top ten hold around 27%. This CDR3 is built from 13 residues. After removal of 4 bases from V and 7 bases from J, the junction contained 9 bases not matched to a gene. Looked up from germline, CDR1 is SQVTM and CDR2 is ANQGSEA. Of note for this clonotype: Its target is not known.

The genes are TRBV29-1 and TRBJ2-7; 8 positions agree with TRBD2. Sequences were obtained from PBMCs. This sequence originates from a human donor in good health (CMV status not recorded). Some clones in this sample may be carry-over from other donors' samples. CDR3 coding DNA: TGCAGCGTTGTTGGCAGCGGGAGTGGTGAGCAGTACTTC. Protein: CSVVGSGSGEQYF.